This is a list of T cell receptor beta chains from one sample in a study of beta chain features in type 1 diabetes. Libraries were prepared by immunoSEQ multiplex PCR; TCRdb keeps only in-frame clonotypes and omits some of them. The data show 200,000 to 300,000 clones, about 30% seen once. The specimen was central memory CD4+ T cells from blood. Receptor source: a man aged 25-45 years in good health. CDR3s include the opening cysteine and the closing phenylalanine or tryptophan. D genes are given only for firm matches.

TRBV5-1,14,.,CASSLMLAEETQYF
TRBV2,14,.,CASKTGSSSYEQYF
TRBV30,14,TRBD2,CAWRGGSGSYEQYF
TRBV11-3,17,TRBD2,CASSPAPTSGGAETQYF
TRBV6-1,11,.,CASSSGETQYF
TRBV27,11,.,CASGTRRGYTF
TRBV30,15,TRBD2,CAWGTSGAPRNEQFF
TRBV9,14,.,CASSELGYDNEQFF
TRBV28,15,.,CASRKQGSGNQPQHF
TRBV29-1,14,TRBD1,CSADSGGSYYGYTF
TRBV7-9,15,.,CASSHTRVAYNEQFF
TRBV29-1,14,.,CSVENRDTDYEQYF
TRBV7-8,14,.,CASSFGVANTEAFF
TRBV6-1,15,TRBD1,CASYPGQAKYNEQFF
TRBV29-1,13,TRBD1,CSGGDRHTGELFF
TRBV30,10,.,CAWSPGTNTF
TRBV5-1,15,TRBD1,CASQRETGTWTEAFF
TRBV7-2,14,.,CASSSSGGSYGYTF
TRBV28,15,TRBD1,CASRPPGTGPETQYF
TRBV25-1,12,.,CASSARTLGLFF
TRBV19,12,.,CASRDLNTEAFF
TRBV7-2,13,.,CASSFIQGHEQFF
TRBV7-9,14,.,CATIQGMGPGGYTF
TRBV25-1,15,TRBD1,CASSTPGQIQETQYF
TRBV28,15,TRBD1,CASSLYRDRGGEQYF
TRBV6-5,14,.,CASRQPAATYEQYF
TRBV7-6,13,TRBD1,CASSPGGDAEAFF
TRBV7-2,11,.,CASSLNRVAFF
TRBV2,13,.,CASSAADAEKLFF